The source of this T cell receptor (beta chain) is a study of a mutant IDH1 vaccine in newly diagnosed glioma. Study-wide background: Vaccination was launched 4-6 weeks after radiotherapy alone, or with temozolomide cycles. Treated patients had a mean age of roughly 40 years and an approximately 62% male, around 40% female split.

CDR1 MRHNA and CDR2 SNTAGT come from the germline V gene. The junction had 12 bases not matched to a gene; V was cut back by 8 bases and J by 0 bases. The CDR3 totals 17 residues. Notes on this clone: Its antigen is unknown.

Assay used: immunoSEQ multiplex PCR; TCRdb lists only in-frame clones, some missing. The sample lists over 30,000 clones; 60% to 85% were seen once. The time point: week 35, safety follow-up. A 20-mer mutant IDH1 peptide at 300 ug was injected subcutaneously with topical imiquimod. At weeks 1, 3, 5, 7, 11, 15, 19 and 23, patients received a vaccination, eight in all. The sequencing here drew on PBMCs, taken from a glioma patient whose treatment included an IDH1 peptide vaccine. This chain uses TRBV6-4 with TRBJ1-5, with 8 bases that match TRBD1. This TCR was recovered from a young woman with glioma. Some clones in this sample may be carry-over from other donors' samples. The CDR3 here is CASDRDRIFYSNQPQHF. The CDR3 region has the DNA TGTGCCAGCGACCGGGACAGGATTTTTTATAGCAATCAGCCCCAGCATTTT.